The rows below give T cell receptor beta chains drawn from one sample of a study of T-cell reconstitution after alpha-beta-depleted transplantation in children. TCRdb recomputed calls from the PCR reads with MiXCR, one row per CDR3 protein. This table holds about 500,000 distinct CDR3 sequences, approximately 32% found once. Sequenced here: PBMCs from the stem cell graft donor, sampled from the stem cell graft. The receptor source for this set is a human donor who donated a stem cell graft to a child with aplastic anemia. Each CDR3 is given with its conserved first and last residue. D genes are given only for firm matches. Not all rows give a size; the values are once, few, many and, for expanded clones, a class.

v_call	clone_size	j_call	d_call	cdr3_nt	cdr3_aa
TRBV20-1	NA	TRBJ1-4	TRBD1	TGCAGTGCTAGAGATCGCGGACAGGGGGCTCCGCTAAATGAAAAACTGTTTTTT	CSARDRGQGAPLNEKLFF
TRBV5-6	NA	TRBJ1-5	NA	TGTGCCAGCAGCTTAGGTTCGGCCAATCAGCCCCAGCATTTT	CASSLGSANQPQHF
TRBV20-1	NA	TRBJ2-7	TRBD1	TGCAGTGCTAGTCGCGGGACAGGCTACGAGCAGTACTTC	CSASRGTGYEQYF
TRBV30	NA	TRBJ2-3	NA	TGTGCCCCTAAGGATGGGACGCAGTATTTT	CAPKDGTQYF
TRBV20-1	NA	TRBJ2-1	TRBD2	TGCAGTGCTAGAGATGGGACTAGCGGGTGGTCCTACAATGAGCAGTTCTTC	CSARDGTSGWSYNEQFF
TRBV7-9	few	TRBJ1-5	NA	TGTGCCAGCAGCTTAGCTGGCATGTGGCAGCCCCAGCATTTT	CASSLAGMWQPQHF
TRBV19	once	TRBJ2-3	TRBD1	TGTGCCAGTAGAAACAGGGGCCTCACAGATACGCAGTATTTT	CASRNRGLTDTQYF
TRBV5-1	NA	TRBJ1-1	TRBD1	TGCGCCAGCAGCTGGGGCCCCGGACAGGGCGACAACACTGAAGCTTTCTTT	CASSWGPGQGDNTEAFF
TRBV7-2	few	TRBJ1-3	NA	TGTGCCAGCAGCGCGGACCGAAGCTCTGGAAACACCATATATTTT	CASSADRSSGNTIYF
TRBV5-6	few	TRBJ2-1	NA	TGTGCCAGCAGCTTCGGGAGCCGAATTACCTCCTACAATGAGCAGTTCTTC	CASSFGSRITSYNEQFF
TRBV11-1	NA	TRBJ2-7	NA	TGTGCCAGCAGTCCCCGAATGGGCGGGAACTACGAGCAGTACTTC	CASSPRMGGNYEQYF
TRBV5-5	NA	TRBJ1-6	TRBD1	TGTGCCAGCAGCTTTCAACAGGGGGCAAGGCATTCACCCCTCCACTTT	CASSFQQGARHSPLHF
TRBV30	NA	TRBJ2-2	NA	TGTGCCTGGACCGTTGGCAGCGGCTTCACCGGGGAGCTGTTTTTT	CAWTVGSGFTGELFF
TRBV18	NA	TRBJ2-1	NA	TGTGCCAGCTCACCAAGGGCAGGGTGGAATGAGCAGTTCTTC	CASSPRAGWNEQFF
TRBV12-3/TRBV12-4	few	TRBJ1-2	NA	TGTGCCAGCAGTTGGGTTGGGAGTAGGGATGGCTACACCTTC	CASSWVGSRDGYTF
TRBV11-1	NA	TRBJ1-5	NA	TGTGCCAGCAGCTTAGGAGGAAGACCAGGCGGCAATCAGCCCCAGCATTTT	CASSLGGRPGGNQPQHF
TRBV9	NA	TRBJ2-7	NA	TGTGCCAGCAGCGTCTCAGGACTGCCGGGCGACGAGCAGTACTTC	CASSVSGLPGDEQYF
TRBV20-1	NA	TRBJ2-7	NA	TGCAGTGCTCCCCTCAGGGGGGGTTACTACGAGCAGTACTTC	CSAPLRGGYYEQYF
TRBV29-1	NA	TRBJ1-2	NA	TGCAGCGTTGAAGGGCCAGGGCAGTATGGCTACACCTTC	CSVEGPGQYGYTF
TRBV6-1	few	TRBJ2-5	NA	TGTGCCAGCAGTGTTCAGGACCTCCAAGAGACCCAGTACTTC	CASSVQDLQETQYF
TRBV5-1	few	TRBJ1-4	TRBD1	TGCGCCAGCAGCTGGACAGGGGCGGAAGAAAAACTGTTTTTT	CASSWTGAEEKLFF
TRBV7-2	once	TRBJ2-2	TRBD2	TGTGCCAGCAGCTTAGTAGGGACTAGCGGGAGTGGGGAGCTGTTTTTT	CASSLVGTSGSGELFF
TRBV4-1	NA	TRBJ2-2	NA	TGCGCCAGCAGCCAAGAAACGGGCCATGTGGGCACCGGGGAGCTGTTTTTT	CASSQETGHVGTGELFF
TRBV18	NA	TRBJ1-3	NA	TGTGCCAGCTCAACGGGACCGGGCTCTGGAAACACCATATATTTT	CASSTGPGSGNTIYF
TRBV7-2	NA	TRBJ1-2	NA	TGTGCCAGCAGCTTAGTCGGAACGCCCCGGTCAAAAAATGGCTACACCTTC	CASSLVGTPRSKNGYTF
TRBV30	few	TRBJ2-7	TRBD1	TGTGCCTGTGCGACAGGGTTGAACGAGCAGTACTTC	CACATGLNEQYF
TRBV5-1	few	TRBJ2-1	TRBD1	TGCGCCAGCAGTTTGGACCCAGGGGGCGATGAGCAGTTCTTC	CASSLDPGGDEQFF
TRBV7-2	few	TRBJ2-1	NA	TGTGCCAGCAGGTACAGGTATAGCGGAGATGAGCAGTTCTTC	CASRYRYSGDEQFF
TRBV25-1	NA	TRBJ1-1	TRBD1	TGTGCCAGCAGTGAATCGACAGGGACCACTGAAGCTTTCTTT	CASSESTGTTEAFF
TRBV12-3/TRBV12-4	NA	TRBJ1-1	NA	TGTGCCAGCAGGAAAGGGCAGAACACTGAAGCTTTCTTT	CASRKGQNTEAFF
TRBV6-1	few	TRBJ1-1	TRBD1	TGTGCCAGCAGACCCAGGGGGCAAGGAGGGGGCACTGAAGCTTTCTTT	CASRPRGQGGGTEAFF
TRBV9	few	TRBJ1-5	NA	TGTGCCAGCAGCGTAGATAGCAGTCTCCAGCCCCAGCATTTT	CASSVDSSLQPQHF
TRBV25-1	many	TRBJ2-7	TRBD2	TGTGCCAGCAGTGAATCAGGGGCTAGCGGGAGTTACGAGCAGTACTTC	CASSESGASGSYEQYF